This T cell receptor beta chain was sequenced in a study of identifying expanded T cells in peripheral blood. Study results and caveats: Variance in clone template counts between approximately 2-week samples significantly increased with total template count across all healthy donors.

This clone was counted once. Its antigen is still unknown. The V and J ends lost 0 bases and 4 bases, in that order; junction bases with no gene match: 8. This CDR3 is 16 amino acids long. Germline lookup yields CDR1 LGHNT and CDR2 FRNRAP. Method: immunoSEQ multiplex PCR; TCRdb's copy keeps in-frame clones and lacks some. The table shows around 56,000 clones, with around four fifths occurring only once. The chain recombines TRBV12-5 with TRBJ1-1; 7 nucleotides align to TRBD1. The origin of this receptor is a person aged 18 to 75 in good health. Sequencing input: blood. CDR3: CASGLVTGVFATEAFF. The CDR3 bases are TGTGCTAGTGGTTTGGTTACAGGGGTTTTTGCCACTGAAGCTTTCTTT.